Shown below are 29 T cell receptor beta chains from a single sample sequenced in a study of molecular identifiers for immune sequencing clone quantification. A single record per CDR3 protein comes from TCRdb applying MiXCR to the PCR reads. The table has 300,000 to 400,000 distinct CDR3 sequences, roughly 23% seen once; the top ten hold about 0.81%. Source material: naive CD8+ T cells from blood, with Jurkat cell RNA spiked in. Subset denoted: FACS-sorted CD8+CD4-CCR7+CD45RA+ naive T cells. The receptors originated from a human donor in good health. Some libraries in this study had Jurkat cell RNA spiked in.

This clonotype was counted many times. The V and J genes are TRBV12-3 or TRBV12-4 and TRBJ1-5; D is uncertain. Trimming left V 4 bases short and J 3 bases short, with 13 bases between. The CDR3 sequence is 15 residues long. In nucleotides, the CDR3 is TGTGCCAGCAGTTCCATCCCAGTATCCAATCAGCCCCAGCATTTT. It translates to CASSSIPVSNQPQHF.

Details on this clonotype: One base away lies a much larger clone, so this may be a sequencing read error. The chain recombines TRBV9 with TRBJ1-1, with a possible D match to TRBD1 (5 bases). V dropped 5 bases and J dropped 4 bases, with 15 bases sitting between them. CDR1 SGDLS and CDR2 YYNGEE come from the germline V gene. CDR3 length: 14 amino acids. The CDR3 bases are TGTGCCAGCAGGGAACTGACAGAGAGCACTGAAGCTTTCTTT. This codes for CASRELTESTEAFF.

Ten or more counts support this clonotype. The rearrangement joins TRBV5-5 to TRBJ2-5, with 8 bases identical to TRBD1. Germline V CDR1 and CDR2: SGHKS, YYEKEE (reference sequence). The V segment lost 4 bases and the J segment 2 bases; nucleotides outside the gene matches: 13. This CDR3 comprises 17 residues. CDR3 nucleotide sequence: TGTGCCAGCAGCGAAGACAGGGGAAAGGTTCGGCAAGAGACCCAGTACTTC. Translated, it gives CASSEDRGKVRQETQYF.

Details on this clonotype: Likely a read error: the CDR3 ends without its conserved phenylalanine or tryptophan. The V call is TRBV11-2, the J call TRBJ2-3; D assignment may be TRBD1 or TRBD2 (6 bases each). Germline V gene lookup returns CDR1 SGHAT and CDR2 FQNNGV. V shed 6 bases and J shed 0 bases, with 16 bases lying between them. CDR3 size: 16 residues. The CDR3 loop reads CASRGGWNPSTDTQYS. CDR3 sequence (DNA): TGTGCCAGCAGAGGGGGGTGGAACCCTAGCACAGATACGCAGTATTCT.

This clonotype occurred a few times. The rearrangement links TRBV18 to TRBJ2-3; D may be TRBD1 or TRBD2 (5 bases each). The V and J ends lost 8 bases and 4 bases respectively, with 16 bases between them. The CDR3 consists of 14 residues. Germline loops: CDR1 KGHSH, CDR2 LQKENI. CDR3 nucleotide sequence: TGTGCCAGCAACACCGAGGGGACCCCAGATACGCAGTATTTT. Encoded protein: CASNTEGTPDTQYF.

This clonotype was picked up one time. CDR3 region: CAISEPEGGVSDTQYF. The CDR3 DNA reads TGTGCCATCAGTGAGCCCGAAGGAGGGGTTTCAGATACGCAGTATTTT. V gene TRBV10-3 combines with J gene TRBJ2-3, with D perhaps TRBD2 (6 bases). This CDR3 has 16 residues. V lost 2 bases and J lost 4, with 16 bases in between. From germline, CDR1 is ENHRY and CDR2 SYGVKD.

There are a few counts of this clonotype. CDR3 coding DNA: TGTGCCAGCAGCGACGGGACGGAGAGCTCCTACGAGCAGTACTTC. Translation gives CASSDGTESSYEQYF. The chain employs TRBV14 and TRBJ2-7; D is possibly TRBD1 or TRBD2 (5 bases each). The CDR3 runs 15 residues. V shed 5 bases and J shed 0 bases, with 14 bases lying between them. Per the germline V gene, CDR1 is SGHDN and CDR2 is FVKESK.

This clonotype came up a few times. The chain joins TRBV20-1 to TRBJ2-7; a possible D gene is TRBD2 (6 bases). The V and J ends lost 5 bases and 1 base respectively, with 12 bases between them. Germline V gene sequence: CDR1 DFQATT, CDR2 SNEGSKA (reference sequence). This CDR3 has 13 amino acids. In DNA form, the CDR3 reads TGCAGTGCTCCCGTCGGGGGATCCTACGAGCAGTACTTC. Translation: CSAPVGGSYEQYF.

Ten or more counts support this clonotype. The chain links TRBV29-1 to TRBJ2-3, with 10 positions matching TRBD2. The CDR3 contains 14 residues. Germline lookup yields CDR1 SQVTM and CDR2 ANQGSEA. V was pared by 5 bases and J by 5 bases, with 7 bases of the junction left unmatched. The CDR3 nucleotides read TGCAGCGTTATACTAGCGGGGCGGGGAGATACGCAGTATTTT. Translating gives CSVILAGRGDTQYF.

Details on this clonotype: It may be a read error: a sequence one base away is much more abundant. The chain employs TRBV2 and TRBJ2-1; 9 positions agree with TRBD2. The germline V gene has CDR1 SNHLY and CDR2 FYNNEI. CDR3 size: 15 residues. The CDR3 nucleotides are TGTGCCAGCAGTGATGGGACTAGCAGAAACAATGAGAAGTTCTTC. Residues: CASSDGTSRNNEKFF.

Only a few counts were recorded for this clonotype. CDR3 in amino acids: CAISRPDGTSEAFF. The CDR3 region has the DNA TGTGCCATCAGCCGACCCGACGGAACAAGTGAAGCTTTCTTT. V gene TRBV10-3 combines with J gene TRBJ1-1; D not resolved. The V gene's germline CDR1 is ENHRY and CDR2 SYGVKD. The CDR3 totals 14 residues. V lost 6 bases and J lost 7, with 18 bases in between.

This clonotype has at least ten counts. One end of the junction fails to match germline, which may point to a read error. The chain links TRBV4-3 to TRBJ2-4; D might be TRBD2 (7 bases). Germline CDR1 and CDR2: LGHNA and YSLEER. CDR3 size: 13 residues. The CDR3 spells CASSQDWGGAQAF. The CDR3 nucleotides read TGCGCCAGCAGCCAAGACTGGGGGGGGGCCCAAGCTTTC.

Many counts were recorded for this clonotype. The chain combines TRBV9 with TRBJ2-2, with unresolved D. Between the trimmed V and J ends, which lost 0 bases and 5 bases, there was a span of 5 bases. Germline lookup yields CDR1 SGDLS and CDR2 YYNGEE. The CDR3 loop spans 13 amino acids. The CDR3: CASSVGGTGELFF. CDR3 in DNA: TGTGCCAGCAGCGTAGGGGGAACCGGGGAGCTGTTTTTT.

On this clonotype itself: Possible read error: a much larger clone is one base away. The chain uses TRBV4-1 and TRBJ2-7; D unclear. V lost 4 bases and J lost 0, with 10 bases in between. Germline V gene lookup returns CDR1 MGHRA and CDR2 YSYEKL. CDR3 length: 14 amino acids. CDR3 loop: CASSPPISSYEQYF. Written as DNA, the CDR3 is TGCGCCAGCAGCCCCCCGATCAGCTCCTACGAGCAGTACTTC.

In its sample, this clonotype was seen many times. The rearrangement links TRBV29-1 to TRBJ2-1; D gene unclear. The CDR3 length is 12 residues. Germline V gene lookup returns CDR1 SQVTM and CDR2 ANQGSEA. Between the trimmed V and J ends, which lost 1 base and 10 bases, there was a span of 11 bases. The CDR3 region is CSVEVTWPEQFF. The CDR3 nucleotides are TGCAGCGTTGAAGTAACGTGGCCCGAGCAGTTCTTC.

Worth noting for this clonotype: This may be a read error, as it is one base from a much larger clone. CDR3 protein: CASILWGINQPQHF. CDR3 nucleotide sequence: TGTGCCAGCATCTTGTGGGGTATCAATCAGCCCCAGCATTTT. This rearrangement joins TRBV7-9 to TRBJ1-5; D ambiguous. Deletions cut 7 bases from V and 3 bases from J, with 13 bases between. CDR1 SEHNR and CDR2 FQNEAQ come from the germline V gene (reference sequence). CDR3 size: 14 residues.

On this clonotype itself: This may come from a read error, since a much larger clone is one base off. The CDR3 loop is CASSHRGGGGYEQHF. The CDR3 DNA sequence: TGCGCCAGCAGCCACAGAGGAGGGGGCGGTTACGAGCAGCACTTC. V gene TRBV4-3 combines with J gene TRBJ2-7; D possibly corresponds to TRBD1 (7 bases). Germline-derived CDR1 and CDR2 are LGHNA and YSLEER. The length of the CDR3 is 15 residues.

This clonotype appeared many times. The chain combines TRBV25-1 with TRBJ2-7, with 7 bases aligning to TRBD1. CDR3 length equals 15 residues. Losses at the gene ends were 6 bases for V and 0 bases for J; bases not matched to a gene: 8. In germline, CDR1 is MGHDK, CDR2 SYGVNS. The chain's CDR3 is CASSLSRGLSYEQYF. CDR3 nucleotides: TGTGCCAGCAGCCTCTCAAGGGGGCTCTCCTACGAGCAGTACTTC.

This clonotype was counted at least ten times. The chain links TRBV3-1 to TRBJ1-6; TRBD1 is a possible D gene (5 bases). This CDR3 has 13 residues. Germline V gene lookup returns CDR1 LGHDT and CDR2 YNNKEL (reference sequence). V was pared by 4 bases and J by 9 bases, with 10 bases between. The CDR3 coding sequence is TGTGCCAGCAGCCTCGCAGGGTTTTCACCCCTCCACTTT. This encodes CASSLAGFSPLHF.

This clonotype came up a few times. This chain uses TRBV30 with TRBJ2-7, with D possibly matching TRBD1 (5 bases). Germline assignment: CDR1 GTSNPN and CDR2 SVGIG (reference sequence). CDR3 length: 14 amino acids. Trimming took off 3 bases at V and 3 bases at J, with 15 bases between the two ends. The CDR3 bases are TGTGCCTGGAGCGACCCTGGGGCTGGCTACGAGCAGTACTTC. As protein: CAWSDPGAGYEQYF.

Note on this clonotype: A read error is possible here, since a much larger clone lies one base away. V is TRBV5-1 and J is TRBJ2-7; D might be TRBD2 (7 bases). The CDR3 runs to 17 residues. Looked up from germline, CDR1 is SGHRS and CDR2 is YFSETQ. The CDR3 loop reads CTSSLGGAGVINYEQYF. In DNA form, the CDR3 reads TGCACCAGCAGCTTGGGAGGGGCAGGGGTTATCAACTACGAGCAGTACTTC. Full variable domain (remainder filled in from reference TRBV5-1 and TRBJ2-7): KAGVTQTPRYLIKTRGQQVTLSCSPISGHRSVSWYQQTPGQGLQFLFEYFSETQRNKGNFPGRFSGRQFSNSRSEMNVSTLELGDSALYLCTSSLGGAGVINYEQYFGPGTRLTVT.

A remark on this clonotype: Compared with germline, one end of the junction differs, possibly owing to a read error. CDR3 in DNA: TGTGCCAACAGTGCGGGGCACGAGCAGTACTTC. Translation gives CANSAGHEQYF. This chain joins TRBV6-5 and TRBJ2-7, with D possibly TRBD2 on 6 matching bases. The CDR3 contains 11 residues. Germline V lookup: CDR1 MNHEY, CDR2 SVGAGI.

This clonotype was seen many times. V is TRBV20-1 and J is TRBJ2-3, with a tentative D call TRBD2 (7 bases). The CDR3 runs 13 residues. V was pared by 8 bases and J by 2 bases, with 14 bases between. The germline CDR1 and CDR2 sequences are DFQATT and SNEGSKA (reference sequence). The CDR3 DNA is TGCAGTTACAAGGGGGGGCCCACAGATACGCAGTATTTT. The encoded protein is CSYKGGPTDTQYF.

A single count supports this clonotype. This clone may be a read error of a much larger clone one base away. The J gene is TRBJ2-4, the V gene TRBV7-9, with TRBD1 matching over 9 bases. Looked up from germline, CDR1 is SEHNR and CDR2 is FQNEAQ (reference sequence). This CDR3 is 17 amino acids long. In DNA form, the CDR3 reads TGTGCCAGCGGCTTAGCGGACAGGGGCCTAGCCAAAAACATTCAGTACTTC. Encoded protein: CASGLADRGLAKNIQYF.

For this clonotype: A much larger clonotype is one base distant, so this may be a read error. The V gene is TRBV6-5, the J gene TRBJ2-2; D is undetermined. Germline CDR1 is MNHEY and CDR2 is SVGAGI. This CDR3 is built from 15 residues. Deletions cut 4 bases from V and 6 bases from J, with 15 bases between. The CDR3 here is CASSCSSSGSGELFF. The CDR3, as DNA: TGTGCCAGCAGTTGCTCGTCCTCTGGGTCCGGGGAGCTGTTTTTT.

The CDR3 here is CASSRSLEGLNTEAFF. In DNA form, the CDR3 reads TGTGCCAGCAGTCGATCCCTAGAGGGTTTAAACACTGAAGCTTTCTTT. The chain has TRBV3-1 and TRBJ1-1; D call uncertain. The CDR3 totals 16 residues. Trimming removed 6 bases at V and 2 bases at J, with 19 bases between. Germline lookup yields CDR1 LGHDT and CDR2 YNNKEL (reference sequence).

This clonotype showed up many times. The chain uses TRBV27 and TRBJ2-6; D is unclear. CDR1 and CDR2 from the germline V gene are MNHEY and SMNVEV (reference sequence). This CDR3 is built from 15 residues. Trimming removed 0 bases at V and 1 base at J, with 4 bases between. CDR3 sequence (DNA): TGTGCCAGCAGTTTATCGCCATCTGGGGCCAACGTCCTGACTTTC. It translates to CASSLSPSGANVLTF.

This clonotype has a count of ten or more. V is TRBV13 and J is TRBJ1-2; the D is unclear. CDR3 length: 17 residues. Germline CDR1 and CDR2: PRHDT and FYEKMQ (reference sequence). Trimming removed 0 bases at V and 4 bases at J, with 18 bases between. CDR3 region: CASSLGPIETPLYGYTF. As DNA, the CDR3 is TGTGCCAGCAGCTTAGGCCCAATCGAAACCCCCCTCTATGGCTACACCTTC.

To note about this clonotype: Germline and junction disagree at one end, which may indicate a read error. The chain links TRBV30 to TRBJ2-5; the D is unclear. Germline-derived CDR1 and CDR2 are GTSNPN and SVGIG (reference sequence). CDR3 size: 12 residues. CDR3: CAWSSGYETQHF. The CDR3 coding sequence is TGTGCCTGGAGTTCTGGGTACGAGACCCAGCACTTC.